These 10 T cell receptor beta chains share one sample of origin, sequenced in a study of shared T cell receptors in the human thymus. The data were produced by immunoSEQ multiplex PCR, yet TCRdb's version contains in-frame clones alone and is incomplete. The sample has about 730,000 clones; 70% to 90% are singletons. These data also featured in a second study, about human thymus T cells.

The specimen sequenced was thymocytes. The receptors here all came from a girl in the first two years of life with a congenital heart defect.

This rearrangement joins TRBV5-1 to TRBJ2-1, with 7 bases lining up with TRBD2. The V gene end was trimmed by 3 bases and the J gene end by 4 bases; junction bases not matched to a gene: 13. This CDR3 contains 17 residues. Germline V gives CDR1 SGHRS, CDR2 YFSETQ. The CDR3 region has the DNA TGCGCCAGCAGCTCCCGCCCGCGGGCGGGGGTTTACAATGAGCAGTTCTTC. This gives the protein CASSSRPRAGVYNEQFF. Together with reference TRBV5-1 and TRBJ2-1, the CDR3 gives the full variable domain: KAGVTQTPRYLIKTRGQQVTLSCSPISGHRSVSWYQQTPGQGLQFLFEYFSETQRNKGNFPGRFSGRQFSNSRSEMNVSTLELGDSALYLCASSSRPRAGVYNEQFFGPGTRLTVL.

This sequence joins TRBV9 and TRBJ2-5; 8 bases map to TRBD2. The V gene end was trimmed by 4 bases and the J gene end by 4 bases; junction bases not matched to a gene: 9. The CDR3 is made up of 15 amino acids. Germline V lookup: CDR1 SGDLS, CDR2 YYNGEE. CDR3 bases: TGTGCCAGCAGCACAGTCGGGGGACTAGTAGAGACCCAGTACTTC. This translates into CASSTVGGLVETQYF.

J is TRBJ2-7 and V is TRBV19; D is possibly TRBD1 (5 bases). Looked up from germline, CDR1 is LNHDA and CDR2 is SQIVND (reference sequence). With 3 bases removed from V and 3 bases from J, the gap between germline ends came to 21 bases. The CDR3 is 17 residues long. The CDR3 nucleotides read TGTGCCAGTAGTATTAGGCTAGGGGCAGGGCCTAACTACGAGCAGTACTTC. It yields the protein CASSIRLGAGPNYEQYF.

The V gene is TRBV4-1, the J gene TRBJ1-1; 8 bases fit TRBD1. V trimming: 0 bases; J trimming: 6 bases; junction bases outside the gene matches: 24. The CDR3 is 21 amino acids. Germline V lookup: CDR1 MGHRA, CDR2 YSYEKL. The DNA for the CDR3 is TGCGCCAGCAGCCAAGATGGCCTACAGGGGGGATTAGGTATTGGTAACGCTGAAGCTTTCTTT. Translated, it gives CASSQDGLQGGLGIGNAEAFF.

This rearrangement joins TRBV11-2 to TRBJ2-1; 7 bases are shared with TRBD2. Germline CDR1 SGHAT, CDR2 FQNNGV. The junction had 9 bases not matched to a gene; V was cut back by 6 bases and J by 7 bases. The CDR3 runs to 14 residues. In DNA form, the CDR3 reads TGTGCCAGCAGTAGGCTAGCGGTAAATAATGAGCAGTTCTTC. As protein: CASSRLAVNNEQFF.

The V call is TRBV5-5, the J call TRBJ2-4; 8 bases line up with TRBD1. Losses at the gene ends were 3 bases for V and 3 bases for J; bases not matched to a gene: 2. Germline CDR1 reads SGHKS; CDR2 reads YYEKEE (reference sequence). This CDR3 contains 14 residues. CDR3 sequence: CASSWTGYKNIQYF. CDR3 nucleotides: TGTGCCAGCAGCTGGACAGGGTACAAAAACATTCAGTACTTC.

The chain joins TRBV7-9 to TRBJ1-4, with 7 bases matching TRBD1. Germline-derived CDR1 and CDR2 are SEHNR and FQNEAQ (reference sequence). The CDR3 contains 15 residues. Trimming cost V 0 bases and J 5 bases; bases outside gene matches: 3. CDR3 in DNA: TGTGCCAGCAGCTTAGCCGGGACAGTGAATGAAAAACTGTTTTTT. Translated, it gives CASSLAGTVNEKLFF.

V usage is TRBV15 and J usage is TRBJ2-4, with D perhaps matching TRBD1 (6 bases). Germline V gene lookup returns CDR1 LNHNV and CDR2 YYDKDF (reference sequence). The CDR3 contains 16 residues. V gave up 1 base and J gave up 6 bases, with 16 bases separating them. CDR3 DNA: TGTGCCACCAGCAGAGCGTTTTCAGGGGCTATAAACATTCAGTACTTC. Amino acids: CATSRAFSGAINIQYF.

The chain links TRBV5-5 to TRBJ1-4; the D gene is possibly TRBD1 (5 bases). This CDR3 has 18 residues. V was pared by 0 bases and J by 0 bases, with 15 bases between. CDR1 and CDR2 (germline): SGHKS, YYEKEE (reference sequence). This chain's CDR3 is CASSLEGQATSTNEKLFF. CDR3 DNA: TGTGCCAGCAGCTTGGAGGGGCAGGCGACCTCAACTAATGAAAAACTGTTTTTT.

The sample holds a few counts of this clone. This sequence joins TRBV19 and TRBJ2-2; D is perhaps TRBD1 (6 bases). The V end lost 3 bases, the J end lost 4 bases, and 15 bases lay between the germline ends. The CDR3 contains 16 residues. Germline CDR1 LNHDA, CDR2 SQIVND (reference sequence). The CDR3: CASSMNSRGGTGELFF. As DNA, the CDR3 is TGTGCCAGTAGTATGAACTCCAGGGGCGGCACCGGGGAGCTGTTTTTT.